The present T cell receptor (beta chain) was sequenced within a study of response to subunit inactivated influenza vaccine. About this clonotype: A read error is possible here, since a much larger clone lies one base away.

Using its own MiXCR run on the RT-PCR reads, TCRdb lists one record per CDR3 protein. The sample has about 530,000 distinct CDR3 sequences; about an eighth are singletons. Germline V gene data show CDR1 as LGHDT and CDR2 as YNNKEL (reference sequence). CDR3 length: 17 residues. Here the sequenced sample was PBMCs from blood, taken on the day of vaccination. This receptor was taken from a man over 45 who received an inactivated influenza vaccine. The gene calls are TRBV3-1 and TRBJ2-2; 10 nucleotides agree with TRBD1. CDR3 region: CTSRHRKRDRGTGELFF. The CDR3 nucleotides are TGTACCAGCAGACACCGAAAAAGGGACAGGGGTACCGGGGAGCTGTTTTTT.